The present T cell receptor (beta chain) was sequenced within a study of T-cell reconstitution after alpha-beta-depleted transplantation in children. Trimming shortened V by 1 base and J by 3 bases, and 13 bases separated the two germline ends. Germline loops: CDR1 LGHDT, CDR2 YNNKEL (reference sequence). The CDR3 runs to 15 residues. The library targeted TCRbeta and was prepared with unique molecular identifiers. TCRdb called the PCR reads again in MiXCR, with one record for every CDR3 protein. Among 130,000 to 150,000 distinct CDR3 sequences listed, roughly 8.8% were seen once. In this sample, this clonotype turned up many times. Its antigen remains unknown. Overall study results and limits: Elevated TCRbeta diversity at day 60 was traced, in some patients, to surviving recipient T cells and thymic progenitors. At around two months after transplant, the alpha-beta T cells were reportedly derived from several hundred expanded clones that came from non-depleted graft cells. T-cell counts and diversity were attributed mostly to newly produced T cells one year after transplant.

The chain is built from TRBV3-1 and TRBJ2-7; weak D call: TRBD1 (6 bases). The sample was PBMCs, mostly from graft donor cells, taken 180 days after TCRalphabeta/CD19-depleted stem cell transplant. This clonotype originated in a female patient between 2 and 15 years old who had a stem cell transplant for congenital amegakaryocytic thrombocytopenia, so the T cells may come from the graft donor. CDR3 loop: CASSQADRFVYEQYF. CDR3 DNA sequence: TGTGCCAGCAGCCAAGCTGACAGGTTCGTCTACGAGCAGTACTTC.